The T cell receptor beta chain under discussion was sequenced for a study of identical twins. General study points: Possibly, invariant MAIT and iNKT cells partly confounded zero-insertion analyses. The study reached conclusions through statistical analysis that was cross-sectional, not following the same donors.

This clonotype was counted a few times. Its target is unknown. The V gene's germline CDR1 is MGHRA and CDR2 YSYEKL. This CDR3 has 15 residues. The J segment lost 4 bases and the V segment lost 4 bases, leaving 8 bases of the junction unmatched. MiXCR, applied by TCRdb to the 5' RACE reads, yields one record per CDR3 protein. The data show 690,000 or so distinct CDR3 sequences, over 5% seen once. This chain connects TRBV4-1 to TRBJ2-5; the match to TRBD2 covers 8 bases. This TCR derives from a young man in good health. Sequenced: naive T cells sorted from blood. The CDR3 DNA follows: TGCGCCAGCAGCCCCGCGGGGGGAATTCGAGAGACCCAGTACTTC. Its translation: CASSPAGGIRETQYF.